A single sample is the source of the 8 T cell receptor beta chains below, sequenced in a study of T cell repertoires in cytomegalovirus infection. TCRdb reprocessed the reads with MiXCR, giving one entry per CDR3 protein. Of around 280,000 distinct CDR3 sequences detected, roughly 13% appear once; the ten largest clones hold around 8.8%. Input material: PBMCs. These receptors were obtained from a human donor in good health (CMV status not recorded). Some clones in this sample may be carry-over from other donors' samples.

This clonotype was picked up one time. With a much larger clone just one base away, this may be a read error. The V call is TRBV7-9, the J call TRBJ2-7; tentative D call: TRBD1 (5 bases). Germline V gene sequence: CDR1 SEHNR, CDR2 FQNEAQ (reference sequence). The CDR3 consists of 12 residues. The CDR3 nucleotides are TGTGCCAGCAGCTTTGTGCAGGGCACCCCGTGGTTC. Its protein is CASSFVQGTPWF.

This chain links TRBV10-3 with TRBJ1-1, with D possibly matching TRBD1 (5 bases). Germline loops: CDR1 ENHRY, CDR2 SYGVKD. The CDR3 contains 15 residues. V was pared by 8 bases and J by 0 bases, with 16 bases between. CDR3: CAIGGRLTVNTEAFF. In nucleotides, the CDR3 is TGTGCCATCGGGGGTAGGCTCACCGTGAACACTGAAGCTTTCTTT.

This chain joins TRBV29-1 and TRBJ2-7; 9 bases are shared with TRBD1. With V trimmed by 5 bases and J by 5 bases, 10 bases remained unmatched. Germline-derived CDR1 and CDR2 are SQVTM and ANQGSEA. The CDR3 is made up of 14 amino acids. CDR3 residues: CSVLGADRGNEQYF. In nucleotides, the CDR3 is TGCAGCGTTTTGGGGGCCGACAGGGGGAACGAGCAGTACTTC.

This clonotype was counted only a few times. This chain links TRBV20-1 with TRBJ2-5; tentatively, D is TRBD1 (6 bases). The V gene lost 5 bases and the J gene lost 3 bases, with 13 bases spanning the gap. The CDR3 length is 13 residues. Germline V gives CDR1 DFQATT, CDR2 SNEGSKA (reference sequence). The CDR3 reads CSAFTGLKETQYF. In DNA, the CDR3 is TGCAGTGCTTTCACAGGGCTAAAAGAGACCCAGTACTTC.

The table lists this clonotype with many counts. The rearrangement links TRBV11-2 to TRBJ2-7; TRBD2 might be the D (5 bases). V lost 4 bases and J lost 0, with 22 bases in between. Germline V lookup: CDR1 SGHAT, CDR2 FQNNGV. There are 18 residues in the CDR3. CDR3 sequence reads: CASSSLVSLTIGSYEQYF. DNA of the CDR3: TGTGCCAGCAGCTCTCTCGTCTCTCTGACTATAGGCTCCTACGAGCAGTACTTC.

This clonotype was detected many times. This chain links TRBV28 with TRBJ1-1, with D tentatively TRBD1 (6 bases). The ends were cut back, 0 bases at V and 1 base at J, with 15 bases in the middle. This CDR3 is built from 17 residues. The germline V gene encodes CDR1 MDHEN and CDR2 SYDVKM. The CDR3 bases are TGTGCCAGCAGTTTATGGGGGGCGGGGTTGGCGAACACTGAAGCTTTCTTT. Its translation: CASSLWGAGLANTEAFF.

This chain links TRBV29-1 with TRBJ2-1; TRBD2 aligns across 9 bases. CDR3 size: 14 residues. With 7 bases clipped from V and 0 bases from J, the junction kept 4 bases outside the gene matches. CDR1 and CDR2 from the germline V gene are SQVTM and ANQGSEA. Written as DNA, the CDR3 is TGCAGCGAGCTAGCGGGGAGCTCCTACAATGAGCAGTTCTTC. This encodes CSELAGSSYNEQFF.

V usage is TRBV12-3 or TRBV12-4 and J usage is TRBJ2-7; perhaps D is TRBD1 or TRBD2 (5 bases each). Trimming took 3 bases from V and 4 from J, leaving 10 bases between them. The CDR3 runs 13 residues. The CDR3 region is CASSFGGDYEQYF. CDR3 in DNA: TGTGCCAGCAGTTTTGGGGGAGATTACGAGCAGTACTTC.